This T cell receptor beta chain came from a study of cytomegalovirus exposure and HLA in healthy donors. Study-level points and caveats: Reports described diagnosis of cytomegalovirus status by the classifier as highly specific and sensitive. Researchers counted around 160 TCR beta chains as cytomegalovirus-associated. Later analysis found that TCR beta chains associated with HLA were more clonally expanded than other, equally common chains.

PCR employed 60 Vbeta and 13 Jbeta primers. Clones were sequenced by immunoSEQ multiplex PCR, and TCRdb holds only the in-frame ones, with some missing. Among 120,000 or so clones listed, roughly 75% were seen once. For this clone: Its antigen is still unknown.

V shed 4 bases and J shed 6 bases, with 22 bases lying between them. CDR1 and CDR2 from the germline V gene are SGHTA and FQGTGA. This CDR3 comprises 17 residues. This sequence was found in a woman aged 50 to 60 in good health and CMV-seronegative. Sample: PBMCs. The V call is TRBV7-3, the J call TRBJ2-1, with D perhaps TRBD1 (5 bases). DNA for the CDR3: TGTGCCAGCAGCTCATTACAATCAGGGCCCTGGGGCAATGAGCAGTTCTTC. Amino acids: CASSSLQSGPWGNEQFF.